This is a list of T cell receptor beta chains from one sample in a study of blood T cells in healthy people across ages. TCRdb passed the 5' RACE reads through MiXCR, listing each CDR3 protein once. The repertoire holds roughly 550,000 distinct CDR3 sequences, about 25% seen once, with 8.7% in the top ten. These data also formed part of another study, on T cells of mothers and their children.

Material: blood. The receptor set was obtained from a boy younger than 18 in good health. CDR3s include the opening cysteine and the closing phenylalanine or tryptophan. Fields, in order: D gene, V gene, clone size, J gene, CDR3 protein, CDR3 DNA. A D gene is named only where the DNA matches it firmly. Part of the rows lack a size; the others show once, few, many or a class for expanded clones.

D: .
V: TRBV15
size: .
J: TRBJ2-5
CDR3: CATSRADRSETQYF
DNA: TGTGCCACCAGCAGAGCCGACAGGTCGGAGACCCAGTACTTC

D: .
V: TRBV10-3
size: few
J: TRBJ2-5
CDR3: CAISESTQGQETQYF
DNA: TGTGCCATCAGTGAGTCGACGCAGGGCCAAGAGACCCAGTACTTC

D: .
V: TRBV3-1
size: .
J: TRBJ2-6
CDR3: CASRSANVLTF
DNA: TGTGCCAGCAGATCCGCCAACGTCCTGACTTTC

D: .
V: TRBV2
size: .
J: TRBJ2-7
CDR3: CASITATYEQYF
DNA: TGTGCCAGCATTACAGCTACCTACGAGCAGTACTTC

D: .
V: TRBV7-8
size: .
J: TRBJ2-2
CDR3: CASSFYTYRELFF
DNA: TGTGCCAGCAGCTTCTACACGTATCGGGAGCTGTTTTTT

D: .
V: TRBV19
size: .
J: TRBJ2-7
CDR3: CASSIRFSYEQYF
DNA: TGTGCCAGTAGTATCCGATTCTCCTACGAGCAGTACTTC

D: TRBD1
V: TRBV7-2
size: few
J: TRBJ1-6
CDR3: CASSATGASPPLHF
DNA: TGTGCCAGCAGCGCGACAGGGGCGAGCCCACCCCTCCACTTT

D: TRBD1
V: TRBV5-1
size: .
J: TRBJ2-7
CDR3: CASSTETGSSYEQYF
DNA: TGCGCCAGCAGTACGGAGACAGGGAGCTCCTACGAGCAGTACTTC

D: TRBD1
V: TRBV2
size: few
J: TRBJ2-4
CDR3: CASSADRGSKNIQYF
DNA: TGTGCCAGCAGTGCAGACAGGGGGTCCAAAAACATTCAGTACTTC

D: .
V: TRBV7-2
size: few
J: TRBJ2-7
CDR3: CASSLATGAAYEQYF
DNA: TGTGCCAGCAGCTTAGCCACAGGCGCCGCCTACGAGCAGTACTTC

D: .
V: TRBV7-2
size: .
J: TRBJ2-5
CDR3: CASSLGSFGETQYF
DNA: TGTGCCAGCAGCTTAGGGAGCTTCGGGGAGACCCAGTACTTC

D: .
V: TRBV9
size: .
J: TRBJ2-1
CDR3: CASTPGEGLYNEQFF
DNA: TGTGCCAGCACCCCAGGGGAGGGGCTATACAATGAGCAGTTCTTC

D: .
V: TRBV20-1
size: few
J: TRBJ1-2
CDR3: CSHRTPPEGPLDGYTF
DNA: TGCAGTCACAGGACTCCCCCGGAAGGGCCACTTGATGGCTACACCTTC

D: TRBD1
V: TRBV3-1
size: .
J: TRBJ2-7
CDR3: CASSPSTGKLAGAQYF
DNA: TGTGCCAGCAGCCCGTCGACAGGGAAATTGGCTGGTGCGCAGTACTTC

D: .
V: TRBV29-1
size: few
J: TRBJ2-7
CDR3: CSVRGTASSYEQYF
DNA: TGCAGCGTTCGGGGGACAGCTAGCTCCTACGAGCAGTACTTC

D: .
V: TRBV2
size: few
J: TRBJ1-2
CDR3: CASRTDSSVYGYTF
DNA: TGTGCCAGCAGAACGGACAGCTCCGTTTATGGCTACACCTTC

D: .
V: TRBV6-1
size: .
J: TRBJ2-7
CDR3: CASSEAAGASYEQYF
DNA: TGTGCCAGCAGTGAAGCGGCAGGGGCCTCCTACGAGCAGTACTTC

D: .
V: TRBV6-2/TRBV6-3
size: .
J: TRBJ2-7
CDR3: CASRYRRDSYEQYF
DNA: TGTGCCAGCAGATACCGGCGGGACTCCTACGAGCAGTACTTC

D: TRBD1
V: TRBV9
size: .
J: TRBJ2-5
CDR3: CASSAATGAGETQYF
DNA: TGTGCCAGCAGCGCTGCCACAGGGGCGGGAGAGACCCAGTACTTC

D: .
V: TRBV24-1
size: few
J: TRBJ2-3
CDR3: CATSDPRGTDTQYF
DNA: TGTGCCACCAGTGACCCCCGGGGCACAGATACGCAGTATTTT

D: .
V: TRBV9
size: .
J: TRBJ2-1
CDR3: CASSVAQGRNEQFF
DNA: TGTGCCAGCAGCGTAGCTCAGGGTCGGAATGAGCAGTTCTTC